This T cell receptor beta chain derives from a study of blood T cell repertoires in COVID-19. The wider study: COVID-19 samples, acute and convalescent, were from the United States, Italy and Spain. T cells, B-cell-depleted T cells, or PBMCs provided the cDNA or gDNA that served as material.

In the authors' workflow: Amplification of reference gene primers was used by the study to estimate nucleated cell counts. Sequencing used immunoSEQ multiplex PCR; TCRdb keeps in-frame clones, though not all of them. For V, J and clone size, that table is used; D and trimming come from the DNA. Of about 240,000 clones listed, 65% to 90% are singletons. Germline CDR1 reads MNHEY; CDR2 reads SVGEGT. The CDR3 contains 16 residues. Trimming removed 0 bases at V and 2 bases at J, with 13 bases between. Sequences were obtained from peripheral blood. The receptor comes from a woman in her 70s with acute or convalescent COVID-19. This chain links TRBV6-2 or TRBV6-3 with TRBJ1-1; D perhaps matches TRBD1 (5 bases). The CDR3 DNA is TGTGCCAGCAGTTACTCAAAAATGACAGTAAACACTGAAGCTTTCTTT. Translating it yields CASSYSKMTVNTEAFF.